The 26 T cell receptor beta chains listed next were all sequenced from one sample in a study of cytomegalovirus exposure and HLA in healthy donors. Here immunoSEQ multiplex PCR was the method, and the copy in TCRdb shows in-frame clones only, minus some. The sample lists 90,000 to 100,000 clones; 87% were seen once. Sample: PBMCs. The receptors were gathered from a young man in good health and CMV-seropositive.

This clone was counted only a few times. This chain joins TRBV6-6 and TRBJ2-7; 7 positions agree with TRBD2. V dropped 6 bases and J dropped 2; count of bases not matched to a gene: 7. Germline values: CDR1 MNHNY, CDR2 SVGAGI (reference sequence). The length of the CDR3 is 14 residues. Here the CDR3 DNA reads TGTGCCAGCAGCACTACCGGGACTACCTACGAGCAGTACTTC. Encoded protein: CASSTTGTTYEQYF.

The V call is TRBV5-1, the J call TRBJ1-5, with D possibly TRBD1 on 5 matching bases. The CDR3 spans 14 residues. Germline-derived CDR1 and CDR2 are SGHRS and YFSETQ. The ends were cut back, 0 bases at V and 9 bases at J, with 13 bases in the middle. CDR3 amino acids: CASSLAGDGGPQHF. The DNA of the CDR3 is TGCGCCAGCAGCTTGGCGGGGGATGGTGGGCCCCAGCATTTT.

This rearrangement joins TRBV4-3 to TRBJ2-7; 8 positions agree with TRBD2. V dropped 4 bases and J dropped 6; count of bases not matched to a gene: 11. The germline CDR1 and CDR2 sequences are LGHNA and YSLEER. This CDR3 has 15 residues. The CDR3 nucleotides read TGCGCCAGCAGCCGGGGGACGGGACTAGAATCCGAGCAGTACTTC. It yields the protein CASSRGTGLESEQYF.

The CDR3 loop is CASSSWDRGYEKLFF. The DNA for the CDR3 is TGTGCCAGTAGTAGCTGGGACAGGGGGTATGAAAAACTGTTTTTT. The chain employs TRBV19 and TRBJ1-4; 11 bases are shared with TRBD1. CDR3 length: 15 residues. Germline CDR1 is LNHDA and CDR2 is SQIVND (reference sequence). V was pared by 4 bases and J by 6 bases, with 4 bases of the junction left unmatched.

The rearrangement links TRBV19 to TRBJ1-5, with D perhaps TRBD1 (6 bases). V was trimmed by 5 bases and J by 3 bases, leaving 14 bases between them. Germline CDR1 is LNHDA and CDR2 is SQIVND (reference sequence). CDR3 length: 15 residues. The CDR3 reads CASSGTNTVNQPQHF. The CDR3 bases are TGTGCCAGTAGTGGGACAAACACGGTCAATCAGCCCCAGCATTTT.

This clone was recorded once. This chain joins TRBV7-2 and TRBJ2-2, with 7 bases fitting TRBD1. Germline-derived CDR1 and CDR2 are SGHTA and FQGNSA. V trimming: 5 bases; J trimming: 5 bases; junction bases outside the gene matches: 8. CDR3 size: 15 residues. The CDR3 region is CASSEVRGSTGELFF. CDR3 nucleotide sequence: TGTGCCAGCAGCGAGGTCAGGGGGAGTACCGGGGAGCTGTTTTTT. Full variable domain (missing parts from reference TRBV7-2 and TRBJ2-2): GAGVSQSPSNKVTEKGKDVELRCDPISGHTALYWYRQSLGQGLEFLIYFQGNSAPDKSGLPSDRFSAERTGGSVSTLTIQRTQQEDSAVYLCASSEVRGSTGELFFGEGSRLTVL.

Only a few counts were recorded for this clone. This sequence joins TRBV6-5 and TRBJ1-3; TRBD1 is a possible D gene (6 bases). The germline V gene has CDR1 MNHEY and CDR2 SVGAGI. This CDR3 has 15 residues. V was pared by 4 bases and J by 2 bases, with 12 bases between. This CDR3 reads CASSSVRGPGNTIYF. In nucleotides, the CDR3 is TGTGCCAGCAGTTCCGTCAGGGGTCCTGGAAACACCATATATTTT.

This sequence joins TRBV4-2 and TRBJ2-3, with 9 bases that match TRBD2. The trim removed 1 base at V and 2 bases at J, leaving 10 bases unmatched. CDR1 is LGHNA and CDR2 is YNFKEQ in the germline V gene. CDR3 length: 18 amino acids. This CDR3 reads CASSQVSSSGGLTDTQYF. The CDR3 region has the DNA TGTGCCAGCAGCCAAGTCTCATCCAGCGGGGGGCTCACAGATACGCAGTATTTT.

This clone has just one count. The chain is built from TRBV7-8 and TRBJ1-3, with TRBD1 identical over 9 bases. V lost 6 bases to trimming and J lost 7 bases; unmatched junction nucleotides: 7. Germline-derived CDR1 and CDR2 are SGHVS and FQNEAQ. The CDR3 loop spans 14 amino acids. The CDR3 reads CASSADRGRNTIYF. CDR3 bases: TGTGCCAGCAGTGCGGACAGGGGTAGGAACACCATATATTTT.

The rearrangement joins TRBV9 to TRBJ2-1; TRBD2 matches 10 bases. Germline V CDR1 and CDR2: SGDLS, YYNGEE. The CDR3 spans 15 residues. After removal of 0 bases from V and 7 bases from J, the junction contained 4 bases not matched to a gene. The CDR3 region is CASSVVGLANNEQFF. CDR3 in DNA: TGTGCCAGCAGCGTAGTGGGACTAGCGAATAATGAGCAGTTCTTC.

The V gene is TRBV7-8, the J gene TRBJ2-3, with 7 bases aligning to TRBD1. Germline CDR1 SGHVS, CDR2 FQNEAQ. The CDR3 sequence is 14 residues long. Losses at the gene ends were 4 bases for V and 6 bases for J; bases not matched to a gene: 7. CDR3 sequence: CASSSDRVSDTQYF. Here the CDR3 DNA reads TGTGCCAGCAGCTCTGACAGGGTTTCCGATACGCAGTATTTT.

V is TRBV19 and J is TRBJ1-5; D call uncertain. CDR3 length: 14 amino acids. CDR1 is LNHDA, CDR2 SQIVND, per germline (reference sequence). The V and J ends lost 7 bases and 0 bases respectively, with 10 bases between them. The CDR3 nucleotides read TGTGCCAGTACCGACAAGTATAGCAATCAGCCCCAGCATTTT. As protein: CASTDKYSNQPQHF.

The chain joins TRBV7-9 to TRBJ1-5; D remains unclear. With 1 base removed from V and 3 bases from J, the gap between germline ends came to 7 bases. The V gene's germline CDR1 is SEHNR and CDR2 FQNEAQ (reference sequence). This CDR3 contains 14 residues. This CDR3 is CASSLDSTNQPQHF. For the CDR3, the DNA is TGTGCCAGCAGCTTAGACAGCACCAATCAGCCCCAGCATTTT.

V usage is TRBV4-2 and J usage is TRBJ2-5; 12 bases line up with TRBD2. The CDR3 contains 19 residues. Unmatched junction bases numbered 13, after V lost 1 base and J lost 4 bases. The germline gives CDR1 LGHNA, CDR2 YNFKEQ. DNA of the CDR3: TGTGCCAGCAGCCAAGGACGGGCTCTAGCGGGGGGGCCCTCAGAGACCCAGTACTTC. This codes for CASSQGRALAGGPSETQYF.

The chain joins TRBV7-9 to TRBJ2-1; 12 bases align to TRBD2. Losses at the gene ends were 3 bases for V and 3 bases for J; bases not matched to a gene: 3. CDR3 size: 16 residues. Germline loops: CDR1 SEHNR, CDR2 FQNEAQ (reference sequence). The CDR3 coding sequence is TGTGCCAGCAGCTTGCTAGCGGGAGGGCTCTACAATGAGCAGTTCTTC. Encoded protein: CASSLLAGGLYNEQFF.

The J gene is TRBJ2-7, the V gene TRBV6-5, with 12 bases lining up with TRBD1. This CDR3 has 15 amino acids. V shed 0 bases and J 8 bases; nucleotides not matched to a gene: 5. Germline V gene lookup returns CDR1 MNHEY and CDR2 SVGAGI. The CDR3 spells CASSYSGGTGGQQYF. The CDR3 DNA is TGTGCCAGCAGTTACTCAGGCGGGACAGGGGGCCAGCAGTACTTC.

The rearrangement uses TRBV18 and TRBJ1-1; maybe TRBD1 (5 bases). CDR3 size: 14 residues. Germline CDR1 is KGHSH and CDR2 is LQKENI. V was shortened by 2 bases and J by 4 bases, with 11 bases between the two germline ends. CDR3 region: CASSPVQGFTEAFF. CDR3 DNA sequence: TGTGCCAGCTCACCAGTCCAGGGCTTCACTGAAGCTTTCTTT.

This clone is a singleton in its sample. This sequence joins TRBV12-5 and TRBJ1-6, with D unclear. Looked up from germline, CDR1 is LGHNT and CDR2 is FRNRAP. The V end was cut by 2 bases, the J end by 4 bases, with 15 bases between. The CDR3 covers 17 residues. CDR3 amino acids: CASGLWSHGRYNSPLHF. Written as DNA, the CDR3 is TGTGCTAGTGGTTTGTGGAGCCATGGTCGGTATAATTCACCCCTCCACTTT.

CDR3 bases: TGCGCCAGCAGCCAAGCCCTTAGGACAGGGGTTTTCACTGAAGCTTTCTTT. It codes for CASSQALRTGVFTEAFF. The J gene is TRBJ1-1, the V gene TRBV4-1; 9 bases map to TRBD1. The CDR3 consists of 17 residues. In germline, CDR1 is MGHRA, CDR2 YSYEKL. Trimming at V came to 1 base and at J to 4 bases, leaving 10 bases not matched to a gene.

The chain combines TRBV7-6 with TRBJ2-2; the D gene is possibly TRBD1 (6 bases). The length of the CDR3 is 14 residues. Germline V CDR1 and CDR2: SGHVS, FNYEAQ. Trimming removed 6 bases at V and 4 bases at J, with 12 bases between. This CDR3 reads CASRGAETTGELFF. The CDR3 bases are TGTGCCAGCAGGGGGGCGGAGACCACCGGGGAGCTGTTTTTT. The entire variable domain, with the rest obtained from reference TRBV7-6 and TRBJ2-2, is as follows: GAGVSQSPRYKVTKRGQDVALRCDPISGHVSLYWYRQALGQGPEFLTYFNYEAQQDKSGLPNDRFSAERPEGSISTLTIQRTEQRDSAMYRCASRGAETTGELFFGEGSRLTVL.

V and J are TRBV7-9 and TRBJ2-1, with D maybe TRBD1 (6 bases). Trimming left V 5 bases short and J 9 bases short, with 20 bases between. Germline V gene data show CDR1 as SEHNR and CDR2 as FQNEAQ (reference sequence). CDR3 length equals 15 residues. The CDR3 coding sequence is TGTGCCAGCAGCCCCGGGACATCTCAACGGCGTGAGCAGTTCTTC. It is translated as CASSPGTSQRREQFF. The whole variable domain, filled in from reference TRBV7-9 and TRBJ2-1, reads DTGVSQNPRHKITKRGQNVTFRCDPISEHNRLYWYRQTLGQGPEFLTYFQNEAQLEKSRLLSDRFSAERPKGSFSTLEIQRTEQGDSAMYLCASSPGTSQRREQFFGPGTRLTVL.

The chain joins TRBV4-2 to TRBJ2-7; 10 nucleotides align to TRBD2. This CDR3 has 16 amino acids. V gave up 3 bases and J gave up 2 bases; unmatched junction bases: 7. Germline CDR1 is LGHNA and CDR2 is YNFKEQ. CDR3 coding DNA: TGTGCCAGCAGCCAGTCGACTAGCGGGTTAACCTACGAGCAGTACTTC. Its protein is CASSQSTSGLTYEQYF.

V is TRBV4-1 and J is TRBJ2-3, with a tentative D call TRBD2 (5 bases). Germline CDR1 and CDR2: MGHRA and YSYEKL. The CDR3 has 15 amino acids. The ends were cut back, 0 bases at V and 0 bases at J, with 7 bases in the middle. This CDR3 reads CASSQDGKSTDTQYF. CDR3 nucleotides: TGCGCCAGCAGCCAAGACGGGAAAAGCACAGATACGCAGTATTTT.

This clone appeared a single time. The gene calls are TRBV9 and TRBJ2-1, with unresolved D. CDR3 length equals 13 residues. Germline V gives CDR1 SGDLS, CDR2 YYNGEE. Trimming stripped 3 bases from V and 8 bases from J, with 12 bases between. The DNA of the CDR3 is TGTGCCAGCAGCGCGGAATTAGCCGATGAGCAGTTCTTC. This encodes CASSAELADEQFF. Filled out from reference TRBV9 and TRBJ2-1, the complete variable domain reads DSGVTQTPKHLITATGQRVTLRCSPRSGDLSVYWYQQSLDQGLQFLIQYYNGEERAKGNILERFSAQQFPDLHSELNLSSLELGDSALYFCASSAELADEQFFGPGTRLTVL.

This chain links TRBV7-2 with TRBJ2-7, with TRBD1 matching 10 bases. This CDR3 has 17 residues. Germline trimming cut 0 bases from V and 1 base from J; bases unmatched to any gene: 6. Germline assignment: CDR1 SGHTA and CDR2 FQGNSA. The DNA for the CDR3 is TGTGCCAGCAGCTTAGCGCCACCGGGACAGGGGTCCTACGAGCAGTACTTC. This translates into CASSLAPPGQGSYEQYF.

The chain carries TRBV11-2 and TRBJ1-2; D gene unclear. V lost 5 bases, J lost 5 bases, and 12 bases lay in between. The CDR3 is 13 amino acids. The germline V gene has CDR1 SGHAT and CDR2 FQNNGV. Here the CDR3 DNA reads TGTGCCAGCAGCCCGACCCTACAGTATGGCTACACCTTC. This sequence encodes CASSPTLQYGYTF.